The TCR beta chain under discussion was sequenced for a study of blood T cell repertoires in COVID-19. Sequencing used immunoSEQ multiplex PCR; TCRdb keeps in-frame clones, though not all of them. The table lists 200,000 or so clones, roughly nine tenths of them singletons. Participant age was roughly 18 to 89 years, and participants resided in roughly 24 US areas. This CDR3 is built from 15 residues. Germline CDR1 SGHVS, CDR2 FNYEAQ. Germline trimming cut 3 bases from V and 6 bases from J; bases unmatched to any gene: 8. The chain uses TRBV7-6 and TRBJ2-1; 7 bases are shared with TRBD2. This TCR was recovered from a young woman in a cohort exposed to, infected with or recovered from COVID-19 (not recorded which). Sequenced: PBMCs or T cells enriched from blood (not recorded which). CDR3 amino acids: CASSLPGGPANEQFF. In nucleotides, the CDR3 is TGTGCCAGCAGCTTGCCGGGAGGACCTGCCAATGAGCAGTTCTTC.